The sequence of this T cell receptor (beta chain) was determined in a study of T-cell reconstitution after alpha-beta-depleted transplantation in children (dated by TCRdb to the mid-2010s). Some background on the complete study: T-cell immune reconstitution after TCRalphabeta/CD19-depleted allogeneic hematopoietic cell transplantation in children was quantitatively tracked in the study by means of TCR repertoire profiling. What the work shows at the level of the full study, not this receptor alone: Over subsequent months, a decline in hyperexpanded clone frequencies was noted, and after one year, T-cell counts and TCRbeta diversity were mostly ascribed to newly produced T cells. About two months after transplant, the apparently early recovery of alphabetaT-cell counts reportedly depended on just several hundred clones that had expanded rapidly and came from non-depleted graft cells. In some patients, the high TCRbeta diversity seen at day 60 was put down to recipient T cells and intrathymic progenitors that had survived conditioning.

The treatment or condition label for this specimen denotes: allogeneic hematopoietic cell transplantation with graft depleted of TCRalphabeta T cells and CD19 B cells. The children who served as transplant recipients had been given grafts of TCRalphabeta/CD19-depleted allogeneic hematopoietic cells. Trimming leaves V shorter by 3 bases and J shorter by 7 bases, with the junction holding 9 bases beyond the gene matches. CDR1 is given as MNHEY and CDR2 as SMNVEV, both from the germline V gene (reference sequence). The CDR3 holds 15 amino acids from the cysteine to the phenylalanine. CDR3 DNA only is kept here, 45 bases in frame from base 1. Turning to this clonotype: Its binding antigen is unknown. Base qualities are not at hand, and no much larger clone is one base apart.

Libraries were prepared through PCR. TCRdb shows the sequencer as Illumina HiSeq 2500. To normalize quantification of the TCRbeta repertoire, the TCR libraries were built with molecular barcoding that relied on unique molecular identifiers. Starting from the raw public reads, TCRdb applied fastp trimming at Q25, assembled clones with MiXCR and retained in-frame beta chains. CDR3 protein sequences are deduplicated, and each keeps its most common genes and DNA. The sample records 450,000 to 550,000 distinct CDR3 sequences, roughly 10% of which are singletons. The leading ten clones occupy around 15% of the sample.

The material was PBMCs, mostly from graft donor cells, obtained 180 days after TCRalphabeta/CD19-depleted stem cell transplant. The chain employs TRBV27 and TRBJ2-7, with 10 junctional bases fitting TRBD2. The TCR sequence derives from a female patient aged 2-15 years who had a stem cell transplant for aplastic anemia, so the T cells may come from the graft donor. The nucleotide sequence is TGTGCCAGCAGTTTGTTACTAGCGGGGCCTATGGAGCAGTACTTC. Translated, it gives CASSLLLAGPMEQYF.